The 29 T cell receptor beta chains given below trace back to one sample, sequenced in a study of beta chain features in type 1 diabetes. Study results and limitations: Type 1 diabetes patients had TCRB CDR3s that were shorter (moderately but significantly so) in all four CD4+ subsets.

These receptors lack a known antigen. Reverse transcribing all isolated RNA meant expressed TCRB transcripts were sequenced. The assay was immunoSEQ multiplex PCR, and TCRdb's table has in-frame clones only and misses some. The profile shows tens of thousands of clones, 52% of them singletons. Sequencing input: Tregs from blood. The receptors shown here come from a woman aged 40 to 50 with type 1 diabetes.

This chain joins TRBV18 and TRBJ2-7; 7 bases fit TRBD1. V dropped 6 bases and J dropped 3; count of bases not matched to a gene: 14. From germline, CDR1 is KGHSH and CDR2 LQKENI. The CDR3 runs to 16 residues. The DNA for the CDR3 is TGTGCCAGCTCCCAGAGCCTTGACAGGGCCAGCTACGAGCAGTACTTC. Amino acid sequence: CASSQSLDRASYEQYF.

This chain links TRBV6-1 with TRBJ1-5, with TRBD1 as a possible D gene (6 bases). The CDR3 is 11 amino acids. Germline CDR1 reads MNHNS; CDR2 reads SASEGT. V shed 7 bases and J shed 10 bases, with 11 bases lying between them. CDR3 protein: CASNFRGPQHF. The CDR3 nucleotides are TGTGCCAGCAATTTCAGGGGACCCCAGCATTTT.

CDR3 amino acids: CASSSTKGDRDNQPQHF. CDR3 DNA: TGTGCCAGCAGCTCCACCAAAGGCGACAGGGACAATCAGCCCCAGCATTTT. The chain joins TRBV5-5 to TRBJ1-5; 7 bases align to TRBD1. Trimming at V came to 3 bases and at J to 3 bases, leaving 12 bases not matched to a gene. CDR1 and CDR2 from the germline V gene are SGHKS and YYEKEE (reference sequence). This CDR3 contains 17 residues. Full variable domain (outside the CDR3, taken from reference TRBV5-5 and TRBJ1-5): DAGVTQSPTHLIKTRGQQVTLRCSPISGHKSVSWYQQVLGQGPQFIFQYYEKEERGRGNFPDRFSARQFPNYSSELNVNALLLGDSALYLCASSSTKGDRDNQPQHFGDGTRLSIL.

V is TRBV19 and J is TRBJ1-2; D uncertain. CDR1 LNHDA and CDR2 SQIVND come from the germline V gene (reference sequence). CDR3 size: 11 residues. Trimming pared 7 bases from V and 8 bases from J, leaving 11 bases between. CDR3 sequence reads: CASNAPGGYTF. The CDR3 DNA reads TGTGCCAGTAATGCTCCCGGGGGCTACACCTTC.

This clone has a single count. V and J are TRBV7-2 and TRBJ1-5; 7 bases are a match to TRBD1. Germline CDR1 reads SGHTA; CDR2 reads FQGNSA. The CDR3 covers 14 residues. After removal of 4 bases from V and 5 bases from J, the junction contained 5 bases not matched to a gene. CDR3 residues: CASSYGRGDQPQHF. CDR3 DNA sequence: TGTGCCAGCAGCTACGGCAGGGGGGATCAGCCCCAGCATTTT.

The CDR3, as DNA: TGCGCCAGCAGCCAGAGGTTTGCGGGACAGTTGTCTGAAAAACTGTTTTTT. This gives the protein CASSQRFAGQLSEKLFF. This chain uses TRBV4-3 with TRBJ1-4; 7 bases match TRBD1. Germline CDR1 LGHNA, CDR2 YSLEER. V lost 3 bases, J lost 7 bases, and 14 bases stayed unmatched. This CDR3 region has 17 residues.

The rearrangement uses TRBV19 and TRBJ2-7; 9 positions agree with TRBD1. The CDR3 consists of 14 residues. V trimming: 3 bases; J trimming: 2 bases; junction bases outside the gene matches: 2. Germline CDR1 and CDR2: LNHDA and SQIVND (reference sequence). CDR3 sequence (DNA): TGTGCCAGTAGTATGACAGGGGGGACCTACGAGCAGTACTTC. Translating gives CASSMTGGTYEQYF.

The chain couples TRBV28 to TRBJ1-1; D remains unclear. Deletions cut 3 bases from V and 1 base from J, with 6 bases between. Per germline, CDR1 MDHEN and CDR2 SYDVKM. This CDR3 comprises 13 residues. CDR3 sequence (DNA): TGTGCCAGCAGTTTGCGGGGGAACACTGAAGCTTTCTTT. As protein: CASSLRGNTEAFF.

This clone came up a few times. The chain combines TRBV7-6 with TRBJ2-7; D is perhaps TRBD1 (5 bases). Germline CDR1 and CDR2: SGHVS and FNYEAQ. V lost 0 bases and J 0 bases, leaving 12 bases between the germline ends. This CDR3 comprises 16 residues. This chain's CDR3 is CASSLAWGRVSYEQYF. The CDR3 DNA reads as TGTGCCAGCAGCTTAGCATGGGGCCGGGTCTCCTACGAGCAGTACTTC.

This chain links TRBV30 with TRBJ1-4, with D tentatively TRBD1 (6 bases). The CDR3 is 19 residues long. Germline lookup yields CDR1 GTSNPN and CDR2 SVGIG (reference sequence). With 0 bases removed from V and 6 bases from J, the gap between germline ends came to 26 bases. DNA for the CDR3: TGTGCCTGGAGTGTAAGCGAAACAGGGCTCCCAAGATTAGATGAAAAACTGTTTTTT. This encodes CAWSVSETGLPRLDEKLFF.

Concerning this clone: An end of the junction differs from the germline gene, which may be a read error. V is TRBV7-9 and J is TRBJ2-5, with D tentatively TRBD2 (5 bases). Germline V gene lookup returns CDR1 SEHNR and CDR2 FQNEAQ (reference sequence). The CDR3 has 17 amino acids. This CDR3 reads CTSSLALAASHQETQYF. In nucleotides, the CDR3 is TGTACCAGCAGCTTAGCGCTAGCTGCCAGTCACCAAGAGACCCAGTACTTC.

This clone was seen a handful of times. V gene TRBV19 combines with J gene TRBJ1-2; D might be TRBD1 (5 bases). With 5 bases removed from V and 4 bases from J, the gap between germline ends came to 14 bases. CDR1 LNHDA and CDR2 SQIVND come from the germline V gene (reference sequence). The CDR3 loop spans 14 amino acids. DNA of the CDR3: TGTGCCAGTAGTTCTTCAGGGATTTTCTATGGCTACACCTTC. Protein: CASSSSGIFYGYTF.

The chain is built from TRBV9 and TRBJ2-7; 7 positions match TRBD2. This CDR3 comprises 17 residues. CDR1 SGDLS and CDR2 YYNGEE come from the germline V gene. V trimming: 4 bases; J trimming: 2 bases; junction bases outside the gene matches: 15. The CDR3 DNA is TGTGCCAGCAGCCCTCTCACTGGGGGGGGAAAGCCCTACGAGCAGTACTTC. Translation: CASSPLTGGGKPYEQYF. Combining the CDR3 with reference TRBV9 and TRBJ2-7 gives the whole variable domain DSGVTQTPKHLITATGQRVTLRCSPRSGDLSVYWYQQSLDQGLQFLIQYYNGEERAKGNILERFSAQQFPDLHSELNLSSLELGDSALYFCASSPLTGGGKPYEQYFGPGTRLTVT.

This sequence joins TRBV6-5 and TRBJ2-4; D is uncertain. Trimming took 1 base from V and 0 from J, leaving 7 bases between them. Germline CDR1 and CDR2: MNHEY and SVGAGI. The CDR3 sequence is 15 residues long. DNA for the CDR3: TGTGCCAGCAGTTACTGGCCCTTAGCCAAAAACATTCAGTACTTC. Translated: CASSYWPLAKNIQYF.

On this clone itself: Other DNA sequences within the sample encode an identical CDR3. This sequence joins TRBV13 and TRBJ2-5, with 8 bases matching TRBD2. The CDR3 has 16 residues. Germline CDR1 is PRHDT and CDR2 is FYEKMQ (reference sequence). V lost 5 bases, J lost 2 bases, and 10 bases stayed unmatched. The CDR3 is CASSPLFGGGQETQYF. The CDR3 DNA reads as TGTGCCAGCAGCCCGTTGTTCGGGGGGGGTCAAGAGACCCAGTACTTC.

The chain combines TRBV30 with TRBJ1-1; 7 nucleotides match TRBD1. The CDR3 totals 16 residues. J lost 3 bases, V lost 4 bases, and 14 bases had no gene match. Germline CDR1 is GTSNPN and CDR2 is SVGIG (reference sequence). The CDR3 loop is CAWIPPGQVRDTEAFF. DNA for the CDR3: TGTGCCTGGATTCCACCCGGACAGGTTCGGGACACTGAAGCTTTCTTT. Looking up the rest from reference TRBV30 and TRBJ1-1 gives the full variable domain: SQTIHQWPATLVQPVGSPLSLECTVEGTSNPNLYWYRQAAGRGLQLLFYSVGIGQISSEVPQNLSASRPQDRQFILSSKKLLLSDSGFYLCAWIPPGQVRDTEAFFGQGTRLTVV.

This clone was observed a few times. The J gene is TRBJ1-2, the V gene TRBV7-2; a possible D gene is TRBD1 (6 bases). CDR3 length equals 14 residues. Germline V gene lookup returns CDR1 SGHTA and CDR2 FQGNSA. V shed 4 bases and J shed 8 bases, with 17 bases lying between them. CDR3 protein: CASSYLQGISGYTF. CDR3 DNA sequence: TGTGCCAGCAGCTATCTACAGGGCATATCCGGCTACACCTTC.

This sequence joins TRBV10-3 and TRBJ1-5, with 8 positions matching TRBD1. With 7 bases clipped from V and 7 bases from J, the junction kept 6 bases outside the gene matches. From germline, CDR1 is ENHRY and CDR2 SYGVKD. The CDR3 has 13 residues. The CDR3 DNA reads as TGTGCCATCATGGACAGGGAGGGCCAGCCCCAGCATTTT. It yields the protein CAIMDREGQPQHF.

This clone occurred a few times. The chain combines TRBV7-8 with TRBJ2-1, with 7 positions matching TRBD2. Losses at the gene ends were 6 bases for V and 6 bases for J; bases not matched to a gene: 14. Germline loops: CDR1 SGHVS, CDR2 FQNEAQ. CDR3 length: 16 residues. CDR3 region: CASRGLRVAGPNEQFF. The CDR3 nucleotides are TGTGCCAGCAGGGGGTTAAGGGTAGCGGGCCCCAATGAGCAGTTCTTC.

J is TRBJ2-7 and V is TRBV18; 12 bases match TRBD1. The CDR3 runs to 15 residues. Germline CDR1 KGHSH, CDR2 LQKENI. V trimming: 3 bases; J trimming: 5 bases; junction bases outside the gene matches: 5. CDR3 amino acids: CASSPGTGGKNEQYF. CDR3 coding DNA: TGTGCCAGCTCACCCGGGACAGGGGGCAAGAACGAGCAGTACTTC.

The V gene is TRBV28, the J gene TRBJ1-1, with D maybe TRBD1 (5 bases). Between the trimmed V and J ends, which lost 6 bases and 0 bases, there was a span of 11 bases. The length of the CDR3 is 14 residues. In germline, CDR1 is MDHEN, CDR2 SYDVKM. The DNA for the CDR3 is TGTGCCAGCAGGGAAGGGGATGTGAACACTGAAGCTTTCTTT. Amino acids: CASREGDVNTEAFF.

As for this clone: The junction departs from germline at one end; a sequencing error may be responsible. This chain uses TRBV7-7 with TRBJ2-1; D not certain. The V gene's germline CDR1 is SSHAT and CDR2 FNYEAQ (reference sequence). The CDR3 spans 14 residues. Here the CDR3 reads CASSPTYGDNEQFF. The DNA of the CDR3 is TGTGCTAGCAGCCCAACCTACGGTGACAATGAGCAGTTCTTC.

The chain is built from TRBV7-6 and TRBJ2-2; 10 nucleotides match TRBD1. Germline CDR1 reads SGHVS; CDR2 reads FNYEAQ. V trimming: 2 bases; J trimming: 2 bases; junction bases outside the gene matches: 2. The CDR3 covers 16 residues. CDR3 nucleotides: TGTGCCAGCAGCTTACAGACAGGGGGCAACACCGGGGAGCTGTTTTTT. Translating gives CASSLQTGGNTGELFF.

This clone has more than one count but fewer than ten. The chain joins TRBV6-6 to TRBJ2-2, with TRBD2 as a possible D gene (6 bases). Trimming pared 0 bases from V and 7 bases from J, leaving 12 bases between. The CDR3 runs 15 residues. Germline CDR1 reads MNHNY; CDR2 reads SVGAGI (reference sequence). This CDR3 reads CASSYSTGGGGELFF. The CDR3, as DNA: TGTGCCAGCAGTTACTCGACCGGGGGTGGCGGGGAGCTGTTTTTT.

This clone was counted a few times. The rearrangement joins TRBV20-1 to TRBJ1-2; D remains unclear. CDR3 length equals 11 residues. Trimming cost V 6 bases and J 4 bases, with 9 bases left between them. The germline V gene encodes CDR1 DFQATT and CDR2 SNEGSKA (reference sequence). The CDR3 DNA reads as TGCAGTGCGAGGGAAACCTATGGCTACACCTTC. It encodes CSARETYGYTF.

CDR3 bases: TGTGCCAGTAGTATTCAGGAACCCCTGGGCACGCAGTATTTT. Translation gives CASSIQEPLGTQYF. The chain recombines TRBV19 with TRBJ2-3; D gene unclear. V lost 3 bases and J lost 9, with 16 bases in between. This CDR3 region has 14 residues. The V gene's germline CDR1 is LNHDA and CDR2 SQIVND (reference sequence).

V and J are TRBV28 and TRBJ1-2; D ambiguous. The germline gives CDR1 MDHEN, CDR2 SYDVKM. Trimming removed 8 bases from V and 5 bases from J, with 15 bases in between. The CDR3 has 13 amino acids. The CDR3 DNA sequence: TGTGCCAGCGGGCGGGCGGAATCTTATGGCTACACCTTC. Translated, it gives CASGRAESYGYTF.

The chain employs TRBV27 and TRBJ2-1; possibly TRBD2 for D (6 bases). V lost 1 base and J lost 8, with 12 bases in between. Germline V gene sequence: CDR1 MNHEY, CDR2 SMNVEV (reference sequence). The CDR3 spans 14 residues. The CDR3 DNA follows: TGTGCCAGCAGTTTATTAGCGGTTAAACATGAGCAGTTCTTC. Translated, it gives CASSLLAVKHEQFF.

The CDR3 region is CASRAGGGNQPQHF. CDR3 in DNA: TGTGCCAGCAGAGCAGGGGGCGGCAATCAGCCCCAGCATTTT. The chain uses TRBV6-5 and TRBJ1-5, with 8 bases lining up with TRBD1. CDR1 is MNHEY, CDR2 SVGAGI, per germline. The CDR3 consists of 14 residues. V shed 6 bases and J 2 bases; nucleotides not matched to a gene: 3.